The source of this T cell receptor (beta chain) is a study of identical twins (dated by TCRdb to 2016 to 2017). Regarding the study in general: TCR alpha and beta repertoires from monozygotic twins, unrelated adults of various ages and cord blood were deep-sequenced to test whether fetal clonotypes persist. To rule out contamination, replicate twin experiments were performed at different times with different library preparation protocols.

Only healthy Caucasian donors were included. The twin cohort comprised three pairs of female monozygotic twins, all aged roughly 18 to 30 years. Using Miltenyi CD45RO+ enrichment and human naive T-cell isolation kits, memory (CD45RO+) and naive T cells were isolated from PBMC. There are 15 amino acids in the CDR3, from cysteine to phenylalanine inclusive. The only DNA kept is the CDR3, 45 bases in frame from the first base. V was cut back by 5 bases and J by 0 bases, leaving a gap of 13 bases between them. The receptor library was made with 5' RACE. Sequenced using an Illumina HiSeq 2000. Template switching introduced a universal primer binding site; the final cDNA contained a unique molecular identifier, enabling accurate counting of TCR cDNA molecules. Specific primers in the conserved constant-segment region were used to synthesize first-strand cDNA for TCR alpha and beta chains. To control for contamination, every cDNA library carried two barcodes: a SMART-Mk sample barcode plus Illumina barcodes. TruSeq adapter sequences and Illumina sample barcodes were added in two successive PCR steps. Sequencing of the TCR alpha and beta cDNA libraries was done on the Illumina HiSeq platform using custom primers. Regarding the original processing steps: MiGEC was used to process raw reads and extract unique molecular identifiers, and MiXCR was used to find CDR3 positions. Recombination models were inferred per individual with the repgenHMM and IGoR tools using an EM algorithm. Shared clonotypes were analyzed with the tcR package in R, and sharing was normalized by the product of cloneset sizes. Out-of-frame nonproductive sequences were analyzed to study raw recombination free of thymic and clonal selection effects. TCRdb applied fastp at Q25 and MiXCR to the public reads, then kept only in-frame beta chains. One record per CDR3 amino acid sequence lists the most common genes and DNA. It is TCRdb's table, rather than the study itself, that gives the V and J calls and clone size. The sample has fewer than 250,000 distinct CDR3 sequences on record, around 6.9% of them singletons. The ten most abundant clones make up less than 2% of the sample.

Broader findings and caveats from the paper: A weaker excess of twin sharing was found in beta out-of-frame sequences because the signal-to-noise ratio was lowered by fewer shared sequences. In monozygotic twins, recombination models systematically underestimated out-of-frame TCR alpha sharing, but the models matched the sharing seen between unrelated individuals. Out-of-frame TCR alpha sequences shared between twins showed an excess of low generation-probability sequences compared with coincidental sharing between unrelated individuals. Abundant cord blood beta clonotypes had fewer insertions, young adult naive repertoires showed a similar but weaker trend, and memory repertoires showed no such trend. Invariant T cells such as MAIT and iNKT could partly confound zero-insertion analyses, though diverse VJ usage argued against this for most clonotypes. Because the same donors could not be followed over many years, the conclusions depended on cross-sectional statistical analysis.

The sample holds many counts of this clonotype. Its antigen remains undetermined. No base quality information exists; no much larger clone differs at one position. This sample also appeared in a second study, on yellow fever vaccine responses in identical twins. Reported in the second study: According to the authors, in identical twins the way T cells responded to vaccination appeared partly convergent and partly personalized. Focusing on identical twins, the study followed the T cell clones that responded to the vaccine, and did so with precision.

Recombination joined TRBV12-3 or TRBV12-4 with TRBJ1-2, with an unclear D gene assignment. Sequencing was performed on memory (CD45RO+) T cells sorted from blood. In light of the paper, this sample's cell subset or site label describes: CD45RO+ enriched T cells. This sequence originates from a woman in her late teens or twenties in good health. The CDR3: CASSTRRSPNYGYTF. The bases read TGTGCCAGCAGTACCCGACGGAGTCCTAACTATGGCTACACCTTC.